This TCR beta chain was retrieved from a study of breast tumors, draining lymph nodes, adjacent tissues. Study conclusions and caveats: Tumor and nontumor repertoires were significantly more similar in luminal-like than in basal-like breast cancer. Tumor TCR diversity was below lymph nodes but above nontumor tissue. Findings are consistent with lymph node origin and intratumoral expansion of most tumor T cells.

Breast cancer patients provided tissue from their axillary draining lymph nodes. CDR3 length: 15 residues. Germline loops: CDR1 SGHDN, CDR2 FVKESK. Trimming cost V 4 bases and J 4 bases; bases outside gene matches: 6. TCRdb recomputed calls from the multiplex PCR reads with MiXCR, one row per CDR3 protein. The table has around 130,000 distinct CDR3 sequences, around a third seen once. As to this clonotype: Antigen unknown.

What was sequenced was axillary lymph node tissue. The chain combines TRBV14 with TRBJ2-5; 10 nucleotides match TRBD1. This receptor was identified in a female donor with breast cancer. Some clones in this sample may be carry-over from other donors' samples. CDR3 DNA sequence: TGTGCCAGCAGCCTATGGACAGGGGGACGAGAGACCCAGTACTTC. It translates to CASSLWTGGRETQYF.